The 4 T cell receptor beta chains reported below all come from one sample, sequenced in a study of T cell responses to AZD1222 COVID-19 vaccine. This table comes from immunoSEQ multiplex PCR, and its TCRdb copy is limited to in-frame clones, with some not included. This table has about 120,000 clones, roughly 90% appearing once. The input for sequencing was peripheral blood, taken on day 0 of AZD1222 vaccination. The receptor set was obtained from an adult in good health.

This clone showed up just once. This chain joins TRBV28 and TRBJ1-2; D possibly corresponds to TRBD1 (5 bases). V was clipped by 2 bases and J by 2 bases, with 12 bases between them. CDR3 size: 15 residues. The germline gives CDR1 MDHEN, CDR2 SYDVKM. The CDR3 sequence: CASSLGGRENYGYTF. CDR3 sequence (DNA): TGTGCCAGCAGTTTAGGGGGACGGGAAAACTATGGCTACACCTTC.

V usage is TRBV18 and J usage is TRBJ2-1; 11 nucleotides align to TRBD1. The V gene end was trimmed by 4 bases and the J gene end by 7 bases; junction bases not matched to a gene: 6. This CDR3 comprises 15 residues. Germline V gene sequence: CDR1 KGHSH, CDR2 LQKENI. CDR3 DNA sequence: TGTGCCAGCTCACTCGGACAGGGGGCCTGGAATGAGCAGTTCTTC. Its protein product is CASSLGQGAWNEQFF.

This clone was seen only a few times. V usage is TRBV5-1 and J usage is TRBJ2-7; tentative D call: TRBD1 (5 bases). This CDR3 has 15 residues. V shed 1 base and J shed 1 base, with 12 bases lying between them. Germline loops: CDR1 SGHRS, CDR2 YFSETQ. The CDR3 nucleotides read TGCGCCAGCAGCTTGTTAGGGGCAGGGTCCTACGAGCAGTACTTC. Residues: CASSLLGAGSYEQYF.

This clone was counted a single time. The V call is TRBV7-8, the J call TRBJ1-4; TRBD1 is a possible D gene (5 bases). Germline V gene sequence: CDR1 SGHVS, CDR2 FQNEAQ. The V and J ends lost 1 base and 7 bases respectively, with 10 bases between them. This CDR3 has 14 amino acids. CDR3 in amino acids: CASSLEGRGEKLFF. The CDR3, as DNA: TGTGCCAGCAGCTTAGAGGGGAGAGGTGAAAAACTGTTTTTT.